The 3 T cell receptor beta chains below all came from one sample that was sequenced in a study of cytomegalovirus exposure and HLA in healthy donors. PCR was performed using 60 Vbeta and 13 Jbeta primers. Some clones are missing from TCRdb's copy, which holds only in-frame ones; the method was immunoSEQ multiplex PCR. This table has over 100,000 clones, 50% to 65% appearing once. Sequencing was done on a sample of PBMCs. The receptors were gathered from a man aged 35-49 years in good health and CMV-seropositive.

This chain connects TRBV11-2 to TRBJ1-5; D ambiguous. CDR1 is SGHAT and CDR2 is FQNNGV in the germline V gene. Trimming left V 5 bases short and J 9 bases short, with 14 bases between. CDR3 length: 13 amino acids. In DNA form, the CDR3 reads TGTGCCAGCAGCCCCAGATTCGCTGGGCCCCAGCATTTT. It encodes CASSPRFAGPQHF.

This sequence joins TRBV7-9 and TRBJ1-6; 7 bases match TRBD1. The CDR3 is 15 residues long. Germline CDR1 is SEHNR and CDR2 is FQNEAQ (reference sequence). V was pared by 1 base and J by 10 bases, with 7 bases of the junction left unmatched. The DNA of the CDR3 is TGTGCCAGCAGCTTAGAGGCAGGGGGGAGCTCACCCCTCCACTTT. This encodes CASSLEAGGSSPLHF.

The chain uses TRBV7-3 and TRBJ2-3, with 7 positions matching TRBD2. This CDR3 has 15 amino acids. V gave up 3 bases and J gave up 4 bases; unmatched junction bases: 7. Germline CDR1 SGHTA, CDR2 FQGTGA. The CDR3 nucleotides are TGTGCCAGCAGCTTCGCTAGCAGCGGGGCAGATACGCAGTATTTT. This gives the protein CASSFASSGADTQYF.